This T cell receptor beta chain was recovered during a study of T cells expressing NK-cell markers. Study-wide context: HCMV seropositivity characterized seven of the eight sequenced donors, and seronegativity one. Study-wide points: These clonotypes also led the CD3+CD56-NKG2C+ fraction in several donors.

CDR1 is SGHVS and CDR2 is FNYEAQ in the germline V gene. CDR3 length: 17 residues. A remark on this clonotype: Its antigen is currently unknown.

A 5'RACE template switching approach incorporating UMIs was used to make TCR beta cDNA. Reprocessing the 5' RACE reads, TCRdb reports a single entry for every CDR3 protein and omits DNA. This specimen shows about 380,000 distinct CDR3 sequences; the ten leading clones hold roughly 5.5%. The rearrangement links TRBV7-6 to TRBJ2-1. This sequence was found in a man aged 18 to 69 in good health. Sequences were obtained from blood T cells: a sorted CD56 or NKG2C T cell subset, CD4+ or CD8+ T cells, or bulk PBMC T cells (not recorded which). The CDR3 is CASSLRGLKSSYNEQFF.